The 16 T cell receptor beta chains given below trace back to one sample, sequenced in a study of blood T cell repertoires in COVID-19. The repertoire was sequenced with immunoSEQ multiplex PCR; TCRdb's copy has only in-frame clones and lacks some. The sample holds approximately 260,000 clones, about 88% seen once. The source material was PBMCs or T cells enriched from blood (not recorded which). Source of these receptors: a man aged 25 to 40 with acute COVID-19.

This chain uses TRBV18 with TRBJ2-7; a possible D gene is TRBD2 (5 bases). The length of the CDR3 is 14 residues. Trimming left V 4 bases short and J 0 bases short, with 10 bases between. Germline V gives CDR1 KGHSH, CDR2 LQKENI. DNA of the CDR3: TGTGCCAGCTCACTGTCGGGGTCCTCCTACGAGCAGTACGTC. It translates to CASSLSGSSYEQYV.

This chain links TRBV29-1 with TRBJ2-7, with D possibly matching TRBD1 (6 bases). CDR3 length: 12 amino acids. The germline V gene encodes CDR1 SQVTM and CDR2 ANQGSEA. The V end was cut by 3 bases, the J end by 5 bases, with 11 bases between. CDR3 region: CSVEAGDHEQYV. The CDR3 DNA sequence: TGCAGCGTTGAGGCAGGGGACCACGAGCAGTACGTC.

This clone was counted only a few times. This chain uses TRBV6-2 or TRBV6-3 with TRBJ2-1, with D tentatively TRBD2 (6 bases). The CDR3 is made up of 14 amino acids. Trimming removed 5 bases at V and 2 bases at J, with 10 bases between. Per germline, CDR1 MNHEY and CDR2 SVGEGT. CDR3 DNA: TGTGCCAGCAGTCTCCGGGGGACCTACAATGAGCAGTTCTTC. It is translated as CASSLRGTYNEQFF.

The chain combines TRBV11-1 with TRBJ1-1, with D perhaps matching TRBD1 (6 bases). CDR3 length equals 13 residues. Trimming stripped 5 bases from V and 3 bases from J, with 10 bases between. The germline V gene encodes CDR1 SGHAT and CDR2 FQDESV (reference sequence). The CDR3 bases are TGTGCCAGCAGCCGCAACAGGGACACTGAAGCTTTCTTT. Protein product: CASSRNRDTEAFF.

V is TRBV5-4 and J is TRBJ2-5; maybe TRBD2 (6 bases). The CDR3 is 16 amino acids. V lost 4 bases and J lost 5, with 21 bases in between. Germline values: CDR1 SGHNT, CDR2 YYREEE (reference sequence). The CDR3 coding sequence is TGTGCCAGCAGCCCCTTATCGGTCGGGGGTGGTGAGACCCAGTACTTC. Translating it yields CASSPLSVGGGETQYF.

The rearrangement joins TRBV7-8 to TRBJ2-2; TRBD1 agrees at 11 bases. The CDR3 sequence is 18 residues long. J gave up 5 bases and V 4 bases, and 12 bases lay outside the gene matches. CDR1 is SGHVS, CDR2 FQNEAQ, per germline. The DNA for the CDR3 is TGTGCCAGCAGCTCCTCGGGACAGGGGGGAAGGTGGACCGGGGAGCTGTTTTTT. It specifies CASSSSGQGGRWTGELFF.

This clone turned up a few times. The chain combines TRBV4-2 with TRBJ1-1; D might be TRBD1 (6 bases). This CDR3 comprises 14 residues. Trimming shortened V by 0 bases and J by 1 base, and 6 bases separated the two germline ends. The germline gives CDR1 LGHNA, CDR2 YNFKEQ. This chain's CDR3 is CASSQDRGNTEAFF. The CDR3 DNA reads TGTGCCAGCAGCCAAGACAGGGGGAACACTGAAGCTTTCTTT.

The CDR3 here is CASTRRAGTEAFF. As DNA, the CDR3 is TGTGCCAGCACCCGGAGGGCAGGAACTGAAGCTTTCTTT. This sequence joins TRBV7-2 and TRBJ1-1, with D unclear. Germline CDR1 SGHTA, CDR2 FQGNSA. The CDR3 extends over 13 amino acids. The V gene lost 7 bases and the J gene lost 5 bases, with 14 bases spanning the gap. Supplemented by reference TRBV7-2 and TRBJ1-1, the full variable domain reads GAGVSQSPSNKVTEKGKDVELRCDPISGHTALYWYRQSLGQGLEFLIYFQGNSAPDKSGLPSDRFSAERTGGSVSTLTIQRTQQEDSAVYLCASTRRAGTEAFFGQGTRLTVV.

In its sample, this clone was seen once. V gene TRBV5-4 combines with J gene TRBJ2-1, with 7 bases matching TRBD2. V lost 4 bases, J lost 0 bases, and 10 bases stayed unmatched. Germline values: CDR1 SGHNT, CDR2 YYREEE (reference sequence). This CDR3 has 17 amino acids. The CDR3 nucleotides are TGTGCCAGCAGCACTGATGCGGGGGTAAGCTCCTACAATGAGCAGTTCTTC. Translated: CASSTDAGVSSYNEQFF.

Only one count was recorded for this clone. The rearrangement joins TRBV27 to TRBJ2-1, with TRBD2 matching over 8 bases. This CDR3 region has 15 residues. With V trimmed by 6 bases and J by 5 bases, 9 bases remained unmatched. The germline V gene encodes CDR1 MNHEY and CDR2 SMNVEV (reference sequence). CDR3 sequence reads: CASRPAGGEDNEQFF. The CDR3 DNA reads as TGTGCCAGCAGACCCGCGGGGGGCGAGGACAATGAGCAGTTCTTC.

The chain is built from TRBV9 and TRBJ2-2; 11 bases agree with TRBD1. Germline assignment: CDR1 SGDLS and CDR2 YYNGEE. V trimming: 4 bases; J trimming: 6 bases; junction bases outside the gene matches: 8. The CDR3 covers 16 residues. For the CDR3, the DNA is TGTGCCAGCAGCCCCCGGACAGGGGGCACCCCCGGGGAGCTGTTTTTT. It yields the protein CASSPRTGGTPGELFF.

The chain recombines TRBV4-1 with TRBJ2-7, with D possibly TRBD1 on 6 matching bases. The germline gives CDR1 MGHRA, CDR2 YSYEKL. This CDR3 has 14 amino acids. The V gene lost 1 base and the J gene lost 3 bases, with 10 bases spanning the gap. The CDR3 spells CASSQVQGNYEQYV. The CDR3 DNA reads TGCGCCAGCAGCCAAGTACAGGGAAACTACGAGCAGTACGTC.

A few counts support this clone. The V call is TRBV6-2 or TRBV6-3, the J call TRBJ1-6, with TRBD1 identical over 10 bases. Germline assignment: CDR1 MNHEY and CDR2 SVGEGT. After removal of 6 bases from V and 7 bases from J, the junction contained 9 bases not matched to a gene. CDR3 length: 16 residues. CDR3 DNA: TGTGCCAGCAGCCAGACAGGGGGCGCCGGAAATTCACCCCTCCACTTT. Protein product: CASSQTGGAGNSPLHF.

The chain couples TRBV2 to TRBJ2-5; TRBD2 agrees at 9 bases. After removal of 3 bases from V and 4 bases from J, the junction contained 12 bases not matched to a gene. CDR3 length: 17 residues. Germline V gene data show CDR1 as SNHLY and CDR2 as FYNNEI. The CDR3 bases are TGTGCCAGCAGTGACCCCCGGGTTGGTAGCGGGAGAGAGACCCAGTACTTC. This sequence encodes CASSDPRVGSGRETQYF. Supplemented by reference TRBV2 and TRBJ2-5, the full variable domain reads EPEVTQTPSHQVTQMGQEVILRCVPISNHLYFYWYRQILGQKVEFLVSFYNNEISEKSEIFDDQFSVERPDGSNFTLKIRSTKLEDSAMYFCASSDPRVGSGRETQYFGPGTRLLVL.

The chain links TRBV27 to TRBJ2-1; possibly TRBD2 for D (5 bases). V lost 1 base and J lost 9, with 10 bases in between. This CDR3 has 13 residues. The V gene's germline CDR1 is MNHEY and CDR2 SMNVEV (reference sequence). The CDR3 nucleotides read TGTGCCAGCAGTTTATTTCCGGGAACTGAGCAGTTCTTC. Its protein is CASSLFPGTEQFF.

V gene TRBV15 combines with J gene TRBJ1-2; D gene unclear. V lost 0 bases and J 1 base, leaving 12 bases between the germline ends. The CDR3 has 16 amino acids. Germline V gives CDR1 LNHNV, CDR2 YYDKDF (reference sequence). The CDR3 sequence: CATSRDSGGYNYGYTF. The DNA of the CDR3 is TGTGCCACCAGCAGAGATTCGGGCGGGTATAACTATGGCTACACCTTC.